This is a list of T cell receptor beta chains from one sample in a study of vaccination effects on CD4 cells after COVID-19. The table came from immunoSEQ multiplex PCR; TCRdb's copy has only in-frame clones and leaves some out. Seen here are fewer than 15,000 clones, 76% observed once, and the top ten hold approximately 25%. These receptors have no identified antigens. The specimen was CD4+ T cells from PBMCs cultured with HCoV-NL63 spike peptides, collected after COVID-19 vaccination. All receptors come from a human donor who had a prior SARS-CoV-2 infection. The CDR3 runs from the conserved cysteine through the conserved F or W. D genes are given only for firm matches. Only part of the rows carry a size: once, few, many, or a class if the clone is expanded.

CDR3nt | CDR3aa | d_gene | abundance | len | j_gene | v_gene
TGTGCCAGCAGCCACGGACAGGGGGTGAGGGAGCAGTACTTC | CASSHGQGVREQYF | TRBD1 | few | 14 | TRBJ2-7 | TRBV11-1
TGTGCCAGCAGCTTTGGGTCGCATCAAGAGACCCAGTACTTC | CASSFGSHQETQYF | - | - | 14 | TRBJ2-5 | TRBV5-6
TGTGCCAGCAGCTTGGCTCAGAAATCAGATACGCAGTATTTT | CASSLAQKSDTQYF | - | - | 14 | TRBJ2-3 | TRBV5-4
TGTGCCAGCTCACCGGCTGACGATGAAGCTTTCTTT | CASSPADDEAFF | - | - | 12 | TRBJ1-1 | TRBV18
TGTGCCAGCAGCGCCTCTCCGGGACAAGAAATCTACGAGCAGTACTTC | CASSASPGQEIYEQYF | - | - | 16 | TRBJ2-7 | TRBV9
TGTGCCAGCAGCCAAGTAGCATCTAACCTCGCTGGCTACACCTTC | CASSQVASNLAGYTF | - | - | 15 | TRBJ1-2 | TRBV14
TGCGCCAGCAGCTTGAGAGGGGGTGTTGGGGCCAACGTCCTGACTTTC | CASSLRGGVGANVLTF | - | - | 16 | TRBJ2-6 | TRBV5-1
TGTGCCAGCAGTAAAGATGGGGCAGCCTACGAGCAGTACTTC | CASSKDGAAYEQYF | - | - | 14 | TRBJ2-7 | TRBV27
TGTGCCAGTAGCGGGACGATAACCTACGAGCAGTACTTC | CASSGTITYEQYF | - | - | 13 | TRBJ2-7 | TRBV19
TGTGCCACCAGATCTGACAGGGGTCATGGCGAGCAGTACTTC | CATRSDRGHGEQYF | TRBD1 | - | 14 | TRBJ2-7 | TRBV2
TGTGCCAGCAGTTCCCACTACGAGCAGTACTTC | CASSSHYEQYF | - | - | 11 | TRBJ2-7 | TRBV6-5
TGTGCCATCAGACCGGGACAGGGGGGGGTAGGCACAGATACGCAGTATTTT | CAIRPGQGGVGTDTQYF | TRBD1 | - | 17 | TRBJ2-3 | TRBV10-3
TGCGCCAGCAGTCAAGGTCCAGCGGGGGAGTCCTACGAGCAGTACTTC | CASSQGPAGESYEQYF | TRBD2 | - | 16 | TRBJ2-7 | TRBV5-1
TGTGCCAGCAGACAAACCTACAGGGACAATGAGCAGTTCTTC | CASRQTYRDNEQFF | - | - | 14 | TRBJ2-1 | TRBV7-6